Listed here are 9 T cell receptor beta chains from one sample, sequenced in a study of T cells in Graves' hyperthyroidism and ophthalmopathy. It was RNA transcripts that yielded the amplified TCR beta CDR3 regions. With the HTBI primer set, the TCR CDR3 went through a first round of RT-PCR. TCRdb reanalysed the multiplex PCR reads using MiXCR and keeps one entry per CDR3 protein. The sample contains roughly 570,000 distinct CDR3 sequences, about 45% of which appear only once. Material for sequencing was peripheral blood or thyroid tissue (not recorded which). The receptors shown here come from an adult woman with Graves' disease, either hyperthyroidism or ophthalmopathy (not recorded which).

This clonotype appeared a single time. The chain joins TRBV29-1 to TRBJ1-1; D remains unclear. The V end lost 7 bases, the J end lost 7 bases, and 16 bases lay between the germline ends. There are 12 residues in the CDR3. The V gene's germline CDR1 is SQVTM and CDR2 ANQGSEA. The CDR3 here is CSAAPGSLEAFF. CDR3 coding DNA: TGCAGCGCCGCACCGGGATCCCTTGAAGCTTTCTTT.

This clonotype was seen ten or more times. The chain has TRBV14 and TRBJ2-5, with D uncertain. V shed 2 bases and J shed 5 bases, with 15 bases lying between them. The CDR3 consists of 15 residues. Germline V lookup: CDR1 SGHDN, CDR2 FVKESK. CDR3 protein: CASSQPGASGETQYF. CDR3 sequence (DNA): TGTGCCAGCAGCCAACCGGGCGCAAGTGGGGAGACCCAGTACTTC.

This rearrangement joins TRBV20-1 to TRBJ1-2; D might be TRBD1 (6 bases). This CDR3 comprises 13 residues. CDR1 is DFQATT, CDR2 SNEGSKA, per germline (reference sequence). The germline V and J ends were trimmed by 6 bases and 2 bases, with 13 bases remaining between them. CDR3 coding DNA: TGCAGTGCGGAACAGGGTTCCAACTATGGCTACACCTTC. As protein: CSAEQGSNYGYTF.

The chain uses TRBV29-1 and TRBJ2-7; 13 bases match TRBD2. The CDR3 is made up of 13 amino acids. The junction had 2 bases not matched to a gene; V was cut back by 6 bases and J by 3 bases. Germline lookup yields CDR1 SQVTM and CDR2 ANQGSEA. DNA for the CDR3: TGCAGCGTCTGGACTAGCGGGAGCTACGAGCAGTACTTC. It specifies CSVWTSGSYEQYF.

The rearrangement uses TRBV7-2 and TRBJ1-1; tentative D call: TRBD1 (5 bases). Trimming left V 6 bases short and J 1 base short, with 9 bases between. Germline V gene data show CDR1 as SGHTA and CDR2 as FQGNSA. The CDR3 consists of 13 residues. CDR3 sequence: CASSGGENTEAFF. In DNA, the CDR3 is TGTGCCAGCAGTGGGGGTGAGAACACTGAAGCTTTCTTT.

The chain combines TRBV20-1 with TRBJ2-5, with a tentative D call TRBD1 (6 bases). V was trimmed by 6 bases and J by 5 bases, leaving 13 bases between them. The germline V gene has CDR1 DFQATT and CDR2 SNEGSKA (reference sequence). The CDR3 spans 12 residues. The CDR3 bases are TGCAGTGCCGCAGGGGTTTGGGAGACCCAGTACTTC. Translated, it gives CSAAGVWETQYF.

Regarding this clonotype: The junction and the germline gene differ at one end; a read error may be behind it. The chain combines TRBV10-3 with TRBJ2-7; TRBD2 aligns across 10 bases. The CDR3 covers 13 residues. CDR1 is ENHRY, CDR2 SYGVKD, per germline. DNA of the CDR3: TGTGCCAGCAGTTTCACTAGCGGGAACGAGCAGTACTTC. Its protein product is CASSFTSGNEQYF.

The V and J genes are TRBV7-9 and TRBJ2-5; no clear D. CDR3 size: 16 residues. In germline, CDR1 is SEHNR, CDR2 FQNEAQ (reference sequence). V lost 0 bases, J lost 2 bases, and 13 bases lay in between. The CDR3 DNA reads TGTGCCAGCAGCTTAGCGATCGGACGCCTGCAAGAGACCCAGTACTTC. Protein sequence: CASSLAIGRLQETQYF.

J is TRBJ1-5 and V is TRBV20-1; weak D call: TRBD1 (5 bases). This CDR3 is built from 13 residues. V lost 2 bases and J lost 11, with 16 bases in between. Germline V gene data show CDR1 as DFQATT and CDR2 as SNEGSKA (reference sequence). CDR3 amino acids: CSARSGTPLTQHF. The CDR3 DNA reads TGCAGTGCTAGAAGCGGGACTCCCCTAACCCAGCATTTT.